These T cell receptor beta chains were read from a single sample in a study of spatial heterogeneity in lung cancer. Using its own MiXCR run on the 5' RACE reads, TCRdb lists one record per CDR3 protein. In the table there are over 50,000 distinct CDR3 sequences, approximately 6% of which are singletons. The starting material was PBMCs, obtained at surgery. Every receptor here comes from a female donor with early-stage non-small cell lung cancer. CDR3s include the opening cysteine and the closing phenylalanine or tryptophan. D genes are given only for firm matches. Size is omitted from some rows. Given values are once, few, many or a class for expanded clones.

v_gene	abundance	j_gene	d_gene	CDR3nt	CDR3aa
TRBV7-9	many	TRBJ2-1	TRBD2	TGTGCCAGCAGCTTGAACTTAGCGGGAGCGGATGAGCAGTTCTTC	CASSLNLAGADEQFF
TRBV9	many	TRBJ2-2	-	TGTGCCAGCAGCGTAGGGGGGACCTCTACCGGGGAGCTGTTTTTT	CASSVGGTSTGELFF
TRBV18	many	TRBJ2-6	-	TGTGCCAGCTCAGAGTTACACAGGGCTGGGGCCAACGTCCTGACTTTC	CASSELHRAGANVLTF
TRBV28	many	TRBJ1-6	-	TGTGCCAGCATACCTTTGGTTGGACAGCATAATTCACCCCTCCACTTT	CASIPLVGQHNSPLHF
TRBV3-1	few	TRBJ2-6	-	TGTGCCAGCAGCCAAGAGGGTGCAGGGGCCAACGTCCTGACTTTC	CASSQEGAGANVLTF
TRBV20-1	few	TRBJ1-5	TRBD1	TGCAGTGCTACGGACAGGGGCGGCCTCGGTCAGCCCCAGCATTTT	CSATDRGGLGQPQHF
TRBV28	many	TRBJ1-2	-	TGTGCCAGCACCGTGTCGGGGGGGAGGCTACTACAGGATGGCTACACCTTC	CASTVSGGRLLQDGYTF
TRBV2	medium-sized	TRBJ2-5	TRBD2	TGTGCCAGCAGTGACGCCCGGGGACAGAGACTAGCGGAGACACAAGAGACCCAGTACTTC	CASSDARGQRLAETQETQYF
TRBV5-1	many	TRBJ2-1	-	TGCGCCAGCAGCGGGGCCGGAGCATCCGGGGATGAGCAGTTCTTC	CASSGAGASGDEQFF
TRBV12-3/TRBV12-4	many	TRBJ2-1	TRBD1	TGTGCCAGCAGTCCCCGGGGGACAGGGAGGAGAGATGAGCAGTTCTTC	CASSPRGTGRRDEQFF
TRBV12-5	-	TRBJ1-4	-	TGTGCTAGTGGTTTGGCCCAGGGACATCCCCTTAATGAAAAACTGTTTTTT	CASGLAQGHPLNEKLFF
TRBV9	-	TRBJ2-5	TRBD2	TGTGCCAGCAGCGTGACTAGCGACCAAGAGACCCAGTACTTC	CASSVTSDQETQYF
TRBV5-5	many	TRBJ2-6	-	TGTGCCAGCAGCTTAAAACTTGCTAGTAGTGCTGGGGCCAACGTCCTGACTTTC	CASSLKLASSAGANVLTF
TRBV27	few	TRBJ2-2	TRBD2	TGTGCCAGCAGTTCAAGCGGGGGTTACACCGGGGAGCTGTTTTTT	CASSSSGGYTGELFF
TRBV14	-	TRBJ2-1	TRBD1	TGTGCCAGCAGCCACCTGGGACAGGGGAGCTCCTACAATGAGCAGTTCTTC	CASSHLGQGSSYNEQFF
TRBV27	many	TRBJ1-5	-	TGTGCCAGCAGCCCCTCGTGGATTCAGCCCCAGCATTTT	CASSPSWIQPQHF
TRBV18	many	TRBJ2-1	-	TGTGCCAGCTCACCTACCCTACTAGGGAGTGTCTACAATGAGCAGTTCTTC	CASSPTLLGSVYNEQFF
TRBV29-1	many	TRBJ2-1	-	TGCAGCGTCCCCCCGAGTCCCTACAATGAGCAGTTCTTC	CSVPPSPYNEQFF
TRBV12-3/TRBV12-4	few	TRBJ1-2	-	TGTGCCAGCAGTTTCGGAAACTATGGCTACACCTTC	CASSFGNYGYTF
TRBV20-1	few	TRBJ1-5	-	TGCAGTGCTAGAGACGGGGATAGCAATCAGCCCCAGCATTTT	CSARDGDSNQPQHF
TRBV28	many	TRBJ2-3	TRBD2	TGTGCCAGCAGTTGGGGGGGGGTCCCAGATACGCAGTATTTT	CASSWGGVPDTQYF
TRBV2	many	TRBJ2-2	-	TGTGCCAGCACCGAAATGAGTCACCCACCCGGGGAGCTGTTTTTT	CASTEMSHPPGELFF
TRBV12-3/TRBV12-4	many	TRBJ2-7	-	TGTGCCAGCAGTTTAAGAGCAGCAGGGCCCTACGAGCAGTACTTC	CASSLRAAGPYEQYF
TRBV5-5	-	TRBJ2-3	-	TGTGCCAGCAGCTTATTTACAGCTAGCACAGATACGCAGTATTTT	CASSLFTASTDTQYF
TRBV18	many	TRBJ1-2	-	TGTGCCAGCTCACCACGTTCCGGACAGAGGAACTATGGCTACACCTTC	CASSPRSGQRNYGYTF
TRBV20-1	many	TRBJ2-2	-	TGCAGTGCTGTCCCCGAGGGTAGCGGCATCTTGAACACCGGGGAGCTGTTTTTT	CSAVPEGSGILNTGELFF
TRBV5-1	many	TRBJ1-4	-	TGCGCCAGCACGTCAAGTGATGGGACTAATGAAAAACTGTTTTTT	CASTSSDGTNEKLFF
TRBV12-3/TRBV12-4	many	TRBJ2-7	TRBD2	TGTGCCAGCAGTTTGAGGTCTAGCGGGAGTTACGAGCAGTACTTC	CASSLRSSGSYEQYF
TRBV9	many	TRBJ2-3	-	TGTGCCAGCAGCGTAGGGGTCCGGCCAGATACGCAGTATTTT	CASSVGVRPDTQYF
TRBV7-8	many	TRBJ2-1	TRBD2	TGTGCCAGCAGCTTGGACTTGGGGAGGGCCCGGGAGCAGTTCTTC	CASSLDLGRAREQFF
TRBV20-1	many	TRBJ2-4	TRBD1	TGCAGTGCTAGACCGGGACAGGGTGGCAAAAACATTCAGTACTTC	CSARPGQGGKNIQYF
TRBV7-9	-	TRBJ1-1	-	TGTGCCAGCAGCTCCACAGGGTCTGGCAGACCTGGGGGGACTGAAGCTTTCTTT	CASSSTGSGRPGGTEAFF
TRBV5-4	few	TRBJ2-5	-	TGTGCCAGCAGCTCCGGGGGTACCGAAGAGACCCAGTACTTC	CASSSGGTEETQYF
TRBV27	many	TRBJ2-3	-	TGTGCCAGCAGTTTTGTGGGGGGCACAGATACGCAGTATTTT	CASSFVGGTDTQYF
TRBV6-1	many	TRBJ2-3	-	TGTGCCAGCAGTGTCCCGGGAGATACGCAGTATTTT	CASSVPGDTQYF
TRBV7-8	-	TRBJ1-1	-	TGTGCCAGCAGCCAATGGGACCTGAACACTGAAGCTTTCTTT	CASSQWDLNTEAFF
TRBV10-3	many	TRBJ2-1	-	TGTGCCATCCGGTGGGACAATGAGCAGTTCTTC	CAIRWDNEQFF
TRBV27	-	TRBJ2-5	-	TGTGCCAGCAGTTTAGAGGGCCTTCAATCAGAGACCCAGTACTTC	CASSLEGLQSETQYF
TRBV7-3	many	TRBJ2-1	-	TGTGCCAGCAGCCCTACAGGGCCCTCCTACAATGAGCAGTTCTTC	CASSPTGPSYNEQFF
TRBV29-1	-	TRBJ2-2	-	TGCAGCGTTGAGTTCAGGGGGGTGCGGGAGCTGTTTTTT	CSVEFRGVRELFF
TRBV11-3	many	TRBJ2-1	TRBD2	TGTGCCAGCAGCTCCACTAGCGGGAGGGCAAGGAATGAGCAGTTCTTC	CASSSTSGRARNEQFF
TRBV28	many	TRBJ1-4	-	TGTGCCAGCACGGGACTTTCGACTAATGAAAAACTGTTTTTT	CASTGLSTNEKLFF
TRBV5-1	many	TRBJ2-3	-	TGCGCCAGCGTAACGGGCACAGATACGCAGTATTTT	CASVTGTDTQYF
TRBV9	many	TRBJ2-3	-	TGTGCCAGCAGCGTTGGGATAGTTGATGGCACAGATACGCAGTATTTT	CASSVGIVDGTDTQYF
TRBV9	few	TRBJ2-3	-	TGTGCCAGCAGCGGGGTCCATGTCGCAGATACGCAGTATTTT	CASSGVHVADTQYF
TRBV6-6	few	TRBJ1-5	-	TGTGCCAGCAGTTACTCGCAGGGGCTAAGCAATCAGCCCCAGCATTTT	CASSYSQGLSNQPQHF
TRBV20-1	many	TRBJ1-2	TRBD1	TGCAGTGCTGACAGGGCCTTATACACCTTC	CSADRALYTF
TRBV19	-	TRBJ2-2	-	TGTGCCAGCGCGGACAGCGCGGCCGGGGAGCTGTTTTTT	CASADSAAGELFF
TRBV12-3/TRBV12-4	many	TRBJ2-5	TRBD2	TGTGCCAGCAGTCTAGCGGGGCCAGGAACCCAGTACTTC	CASSLAGPGTQYF
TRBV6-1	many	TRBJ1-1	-	TGTGCCATCCAAGGGGCTACGAACACTGAAGCTTTCTTT	CAIQGATNTEAFF
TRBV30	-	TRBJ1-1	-	TGTGCCTGGAGTACCCAAGACCCCGGTATCCCGAACACTGAAGCTTTCTTT	CAWSTQDPGIPNTEAFF
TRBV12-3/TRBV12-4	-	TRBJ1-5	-	TGTGCCAGCAGTATTCAAAGACCATACAGGAGCAATCAGCCCCAGCATTTT	CASSIQRPYRSNQPQHF
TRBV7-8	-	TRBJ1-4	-	TGTGCCAGCAGCTTAACAGGGTTTTCGATTGCAACTAATGAAAAACTGTTTTTT	CASSLTGFSIATNEKLFF
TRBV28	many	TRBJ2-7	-	TGTGCCAGCAGCCTAACAGGAGCCTACGAGCAGTACTTC	CASSLTGAYEQYF
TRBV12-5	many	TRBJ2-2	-	TGTGCTAGTGGTTTGGTGGGACCCACCGGGGAGCTGTTTTTT	CASGLVGPTGELFF